This T cell receptor (beta chain) was profiled in a study of shared clonotypes between healthy human individuals. Study-level findings and limits: Sequencing of the sorted subsets was shown by rarefaction to be incomplete despite large depth.

A note on this clone: No antigen is known for it.

The germline V and J ends were trimmed by 0 bases and 5 bases, with 11 bases remaining between them. Looked up from germline, CDR1 is LGHNA and CDR2 is YNFKEQ. This CDR3 contains 15 residues. Profiling relied on immunoSEQ multiplex PCR, and the TCRdb table lists in-frame clones only, not all of them. The sample has 300,000 to 400,000 clones; approximately 74% are singletons. This TCR was recovered from a young man in good health. The specimen was memory CD4+ T cells sorted from blood. The subset: CD45RA-negative fraction. The chain uses TRBV4-2 and TRBJ2-1; tentative D call: TRBD2 (6 bases). CDR3 bases: TGTGCCAGCAGCCAAGATTGGGACTTAGACAATGAGCAGTTCTTC. It yields the protein CASSQDWDLDNEQFF.